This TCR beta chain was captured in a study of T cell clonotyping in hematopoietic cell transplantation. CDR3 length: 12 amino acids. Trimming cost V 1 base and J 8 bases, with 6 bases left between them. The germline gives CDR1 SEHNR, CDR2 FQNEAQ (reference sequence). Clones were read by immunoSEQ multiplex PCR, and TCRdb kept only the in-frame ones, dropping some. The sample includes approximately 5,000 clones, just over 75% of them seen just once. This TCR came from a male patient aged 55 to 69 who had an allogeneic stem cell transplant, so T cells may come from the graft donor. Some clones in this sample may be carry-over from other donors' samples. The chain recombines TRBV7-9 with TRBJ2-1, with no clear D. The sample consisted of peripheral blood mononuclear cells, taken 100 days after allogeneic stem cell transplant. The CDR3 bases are TGTGCCAGCAGCTTAGTTGGGGATGAGCAGTTCTTC. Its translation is CASSLVGDEQFF. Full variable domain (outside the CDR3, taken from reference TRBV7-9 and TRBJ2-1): DTGVSQNPRHKITKRGQNVTFRCDPISEHNRLYWYRQTLGQGPEFLTYFQNEAQLEKSRLLSDRFSAERPKGSFSTLEIQRTEQGDSAMYLCASSLVGDEQFFGPGTRLTVL.